This T cell receptor beta chain was documented in a study of OX40 agonist ivuxolimab in advanced cancers. This clone showed up just once. The method was immunoSEQ multiplex PCR; TCRdb's version includes in-frame clones alone and lacks a portion of them. The profile shows 30,000 to 45,000 clones, about 94% of them singletons. The sequencing here drew on CD4+ or CD8+ T cells sorted from blood, taken in a trial of the OX40 agonist ivuxolimab. The clonotype comes from an adult with an advanced solid tumor such as melanoma, head and neck, liver or kidney cancer.

The CDR3 is CASSKVAVQSNTGELFF. DNA of the CDR3: TGTGCCAGCAGCAAAGTGGCGGTGCAGTCGAACACCGGGGAGCTGTTTTTT. The V and J genes are TRBV21-1 and TRBJ2-2; whether TRBD2, the table's D call, matches the DNA was not checked. TRBV21-1 is a pseudogene locus. The CDR3 is made up of 17 amino acids.